A single TCR beta chain is shown here with its context. Survey level was the resolution at which the v3.0 immunoSEQ assay ran. TCRdb keeps only in-frame clones here, not all; method: immunoSEQ multiplex PCR. The sample has about 18,000 clones; 79% are singletons. The data originate from a study of long-term antiretroviral therapy in people with HIV. Germline CDR1 LNHDA, CDR2 SQIVND (reference sequence). The CDR3 sequence is 15 residues long. The ends lost 7 bases at V and 4 bases at J; junction bases unmatched: 7. The J gene is TRBJ2-5, the V gene TRBV19; 12 bases fit TRBD2. The sequencing used unsorted PBMCs, collected at the start of antiretroviral therapy, before treatment. This sequence originates from a man between 18 and 35 years old with HIV. DNA of the CDR3: TGTGCCAGTAAAACTAGCGGGGGGCTGGCAGAGACCCAGTACTTC. Amino acids: CASKTSGGLAETQYF. Full variable domain (outside the CDR3, taken from reference TRBV19 and TRBJ2-5): DGGITQSPKYLFRKEGQNVTLSCEQNLNHDAMYWYRQDPGQGLRLIYYSQIVNDFQKGDIAEGYSVSREKKESFPLTVTSAQKNPTAFYLCASKTSGGLAETQYFGPGTRLLVL.